This entry concerns a single T cell receptor beta chain. Antigen specificity is unknown. This record belongs to a study of radiation and T cells in renal cell carcinoma. Study results and caveats: Top tumor clonotypes rose in blood 2 weeks post-radiation, then contracted.

Libraries were prepared by immunoSEQ multiplex PCR; TCRdb keeps only in-frame clonotypes and omits some of them. This repertoire shows some 100,000 clones, approximately 80% found once; its top ten account for roughly 6.8%. Time point: baseline pretreatment blood. As for treatment: 15 Gy SBRT to primary tumor, nephrectomy 4 weeks later. Serial blood draws occurred at baseline and 2 and 4 weeks post-SBRT. Clear cell pathology was present in this patient's renal cell carcinoma. V lost 0 bases and J 2 bases, leaving 18 bases between the germline ends. The CDR3 has 18 amino acids. CDR1 and CDR2 (germline): SGDLS, YYNGEE.

This chain uses TRBV9 with TRBJ2-1; D is tentatively TRBD1 or TRBD2 (5 bases each). The sequence derives from a man in his sixties with renal cell carcinoma. Sequenced material: blood, taken from a patient whose treatment included radiotherapy and nephrectomy. The CDR3 is CASSVGGEGYGTYNEQFF. The DNA for the CDR3 is TGTGCCAGCAGCGTAGGAGGCGAGGGGTATGGGACCTACAATGAGCAGTTCTTC. Full variable domain (missing parts from reference TRBV9 and TRBJ2-1): DSGVTQTPKHLITATGQRVTLRCSPRSGDLSVYWYQQSLDQGLQFLIQYYNGEERAKGNILERFSAQQFPDLHSELNLSSLELGDSALYFCASSVGGEGYGTYNEQFFGPGTRLTVL.